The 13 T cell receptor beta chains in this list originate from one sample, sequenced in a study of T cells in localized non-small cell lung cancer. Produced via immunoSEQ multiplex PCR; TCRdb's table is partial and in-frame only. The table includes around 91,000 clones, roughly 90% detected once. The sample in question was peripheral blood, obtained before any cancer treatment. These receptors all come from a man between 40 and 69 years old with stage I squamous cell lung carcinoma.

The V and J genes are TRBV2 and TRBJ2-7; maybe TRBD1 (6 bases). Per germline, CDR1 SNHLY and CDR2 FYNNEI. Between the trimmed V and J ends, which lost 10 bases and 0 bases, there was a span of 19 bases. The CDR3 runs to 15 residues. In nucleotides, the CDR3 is TGTGCCACCCAGACAAATCAGGGGTACTCCTACGAGCAGTACTTC. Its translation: CATQTNQGYSYEQYF.

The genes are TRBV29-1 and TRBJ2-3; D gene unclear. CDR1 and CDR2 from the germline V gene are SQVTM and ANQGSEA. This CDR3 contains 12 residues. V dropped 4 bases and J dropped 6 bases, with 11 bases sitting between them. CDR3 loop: CSVGIVGDTQYF. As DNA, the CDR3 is TGCAGCGTTGGTATAGTAGGGGATACGCAGTATTTT.

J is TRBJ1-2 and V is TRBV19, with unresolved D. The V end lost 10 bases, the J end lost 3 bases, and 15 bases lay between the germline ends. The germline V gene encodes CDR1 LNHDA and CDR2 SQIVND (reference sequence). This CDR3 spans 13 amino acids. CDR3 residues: CATSEGPYYGYTF. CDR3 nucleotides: TGTGCCACCTCCGAGGGCCCGTACTATGGCTACACCTTC.

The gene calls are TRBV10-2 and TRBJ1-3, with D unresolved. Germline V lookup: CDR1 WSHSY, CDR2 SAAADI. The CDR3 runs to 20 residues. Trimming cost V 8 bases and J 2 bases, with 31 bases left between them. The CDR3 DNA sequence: TGCGCCAGCGGTAAGGCCCCGGGCCCCCCTAGCCGTTCGGCTGGAAACACCATATATTTT. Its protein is CASGKAPGPPSRSAGNTIYF.

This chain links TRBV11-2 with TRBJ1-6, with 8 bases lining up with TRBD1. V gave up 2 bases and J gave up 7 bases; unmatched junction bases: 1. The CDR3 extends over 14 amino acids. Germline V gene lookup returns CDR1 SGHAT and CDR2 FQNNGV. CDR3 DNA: TGTGCCAGCAGCTTATCAGGGGGCAATTCACCCCTCCACTTT. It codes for CASSLSGGNSPLHF.

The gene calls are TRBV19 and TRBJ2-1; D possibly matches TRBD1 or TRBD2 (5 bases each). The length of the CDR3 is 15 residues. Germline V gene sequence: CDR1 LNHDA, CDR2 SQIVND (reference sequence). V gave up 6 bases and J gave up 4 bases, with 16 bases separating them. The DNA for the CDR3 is TGTGCCAGTAGCCGAGGGGTGACCCGATACAATGAGCAGTTCTTC. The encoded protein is CASSRGVTRYNEQFF.

CDR3 loop: CATSRQVEGELFF. The CDR3 coding sequence is TGTGCCACCAGCAGGCAGGTGGAAGGGGAGCTGTTTTTT. The rearrangement links TRBV15 to TRBJ2-2; D unclear. Germline V gene lookup returns CDR1 LNHNV and CDR2 YYDKDF (reference sequence). The CDR3 is made up of 13 amino acids. V lost 3 bases and J lost 8, with 10 bases in between.

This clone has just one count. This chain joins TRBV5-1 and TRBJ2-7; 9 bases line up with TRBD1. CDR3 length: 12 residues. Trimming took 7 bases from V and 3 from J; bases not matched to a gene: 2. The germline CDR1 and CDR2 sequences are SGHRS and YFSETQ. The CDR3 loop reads CASGQGIYEQYF. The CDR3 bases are TGCGCCAGCGGACAGGGGATCTACGAGCAGTACTTC.

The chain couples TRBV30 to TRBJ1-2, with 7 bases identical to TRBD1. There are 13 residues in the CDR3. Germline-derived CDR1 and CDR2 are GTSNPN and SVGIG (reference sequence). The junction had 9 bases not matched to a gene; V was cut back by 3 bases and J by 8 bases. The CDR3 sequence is CAWRVTGEAGYTF. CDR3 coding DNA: TGTGCCTGGAGAGTAACAGGGGAAGCGGGCTACACCTTC.

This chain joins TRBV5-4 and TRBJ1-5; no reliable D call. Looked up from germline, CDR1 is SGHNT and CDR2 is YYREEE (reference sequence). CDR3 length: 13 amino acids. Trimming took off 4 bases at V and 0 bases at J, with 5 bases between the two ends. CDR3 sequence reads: CASSKGSNQPQHF. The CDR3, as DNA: TGTGCCAGCAGCAAAGGTAGCAATCAGCCCCAGCATTTT.

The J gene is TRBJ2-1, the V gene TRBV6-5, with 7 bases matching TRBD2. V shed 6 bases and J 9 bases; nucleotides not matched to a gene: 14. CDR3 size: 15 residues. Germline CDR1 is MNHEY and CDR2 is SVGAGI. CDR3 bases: TGTGCCAGCAGCCGCCTCCAGACTAGCCGGAGTGAGCAGTTCTTC. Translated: CASSRLQTSRSEQFF.

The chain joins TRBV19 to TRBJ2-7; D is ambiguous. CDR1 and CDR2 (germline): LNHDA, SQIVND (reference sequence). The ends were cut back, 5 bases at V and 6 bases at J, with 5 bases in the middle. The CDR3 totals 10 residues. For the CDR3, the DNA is TGTGCCAGTAGTGTAGGCGAGCAGTACTTC. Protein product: CASSVGEQYF.

The CDR3 DNA reads TGTGCCAGCAGTGTCCTAGGGATCCGATATATTAGCAATCAGCCCCAGCATTTT. Translated, it gives CASSVLGIRYISNQPQHF. The chain recombines TRBV6-1 with TRBJ1-5; D not resolved. Germline V gives CDR1 MNHNS, CDR2 SASEGT. V was clipped by 4 bases and J by 0 bases, with 19 bases between them. The length of the CDR3 is 18 residues.